These 27 T cell receptor beta chains were all obtained from the same sample, sequenced in a study of Tregs in tolerant kidney transplant recipients. The protocol was immunoSEQ multiplex PCR, while the TCRdb copy is restricted to in-frame clones and leaves out a portion. Its table records approximately 50,000 clones. Sequencing used CD4+ T cells from blood, obtained before the transplant. The receptor source for this set is a human donor who received a combined kidney and bone marrow transplant.

On this clone itself: Read coverage stops 3 residues before the CDR3 terminus; the germline J gene supplies the remainder. V usage is TRBV19 and J usage is TRBJ2-3, with D hard to call. The V gene lost 3 bases and the J gene lost 6 bases, with 4 bases spanning the gap. The germline V gene has CDR1 LNHDA and CDR2 SQIVND (reference sequence). CDR3 length equals 11 residues. The CDR3 reads CASSMADTQYF. Partial CDR3 DNA: TGTGCCAGTAGTATGGCTGATACG.

Points on this clone: The read terminates 3 residues ahead of where the CDR3 ends, so the germline J gene completes it. The V gene is TRBV18, the J gene TRBJ2-1, with 7 bases lining up with TRBD2. Per the germline V gene, CDR1 is KGHSH and CDR2 is LQKENI. The CDR3 has 17 amino acids. The ends lost 3 bases at V and 4 bases at J; junction bases unmatched: 12. The covered CDR3 bases are TGTGCCAGCTCACCGCGGGGAGGGGCCCTCGATTACAATGAG. Translation: CASSPRGGALDYNE. The entire CDR3 is CASSPRGGALDYNEQFF.

Of note for this clone: The read finishes 3 residues shy of the CDR3 end, and the germline J gene is used to complete it. This sequence joins TRBV7-2 and TRBJ2-2, with 9 bases identical to TRBD2. CDR1 is SGHTA and CDR2 is FQGNSA in the germline V gene. The trim removed 5 bases at V and 7 bases at J, leaving 8 bases unmatched. The CDR3 has 15 amino acids. The CDR3 bases that were read are TGTGCCAGCAGCCTGGTAGCGGGAGCGGGCGGGGAG. This encodes CASSLVAGAGGE. The entire CDR3 protein is CASSLVAGAGGELFF.

Remarks on this clone: The read ends 3 residues shy of where the CDR3 ends; the end is completed using the germline J gene. The rearrangement uses TRBV7-2 and TRBJ1-1; TRBD1 might be the D (5 bases). V was cut by 5 bases and J by 0 bases, with 7 bases left in between. Per the germline V gene, CDR1 is SGHTA and CDR2 is FQGNSA. This CDR3 comprises 13 residues. The CDR3: CASSQDMNTEAFF. The part of the CDR3 DNA that was read is TGTGCCAGCAGCCAGGACATGAACACTGAA.

Worth noting for this clone: The CDR3 end is not reached by the read, which stops 3 residues before it; the germline J gene fills it in. The V and J genes are TRBV11-2 and TRBJ2-2; tentative D call: TRBD1 (5 bases). The CDR3 totals 13 residues. Trimming took off 5 bases at V and 8 bases at J, with 12 bases between the two ends. Germline CDR1 SGHAT, CDR2 FQNNGV. The covered CDR3 bases are TGTGCCAGCAGCCAAGGACAAGAAGGGGAG. Translating gives CASSQGQEGE. The full CDR3 sequence reads CASSQGQEGELFF.

The CDR3 is CASSSLGQGNSPLHF. The DNA read from the CDR3 is TGTGCCAGCAGCTCCCTTGGACAGGGTAATTCACCC. The V gene is TRBV13, the J gene TRBJ1-6, with TRBD1 identical over 8 bases. Sequencing ends 3 residues short of the CDR3 end; the germline J gene provides the rest. V lost 4 bases, J lost 6 bases, and 5 bases stayed unmatched. The CDR3 is 15 residues long. In germline, CDR1 is PRHDT, CDR2 FYEKMQ (reference sequence).

On this clone: The read falls 3 residues short of the CDR3 end, and the missing part is taken from the germline J gene. The chain links TRBV2 to TRBJ2-7, with D possibly being TRBD2 (5 bases). CDR3 length: 11 amino acids. The germline gives CDR1 SNHLY, CDR2 FYNNEI. Trimming left V 10 bases short and J 3 bases short, with 10 bases between. CDR3: CAIILGYEQYF. The DNA read from the CDR3 is TGTGCCATCATACTAGGCTACGAG.

On this clone: The read terminates 3 residues before the CDR3 end, so the remaining end is supplied by the germline J gene. This chain connects TRBV30 to TRBJ2-7; D may be TRBD1 (5 bases). Trimming took 2 bases from V and 3 from J, leaving 8 bases between them. This CDR3 has 12 residues. Looked up from germline, CDR1 is GTSNPN and CDR2 is SVGIG (reference sequence). The CDR3 protein is CAWSLRGYEQYF. The CDR3 bases that were read are TGTGCCTGGAGTTTAAGGGGCTACGAG.

Of note for this clone: The CDR3 end falls 3 residues outside the read, so it is completed with the germline J gene. The chain joins TRBV7-2 to TRBJ2-5, with D unresolved. Germline V gives CDR1 SGHTA, CDR2 FQGNSA. This CDR3 contains 15 residues. The V gene lost 2 bases and the J gene lost 1 base, with 11 bases spanning the gap. The covered CDR3 bases are TGTGCCAGCAGCTTATGGGCCCAGTCCCAAGAGACC. Translating gives CASSLWAQSQET. The CDR3 in full is CASSLWAQSQETQYF.

The chain's CDR3 is CASSPPGREGDTQYF. Incomplete CDR3 DNA: TGTGCCAGCAGCCCCCCGGGGAGGGAGGGAGATACG. The chain has TRBV7-2 and TRBJ2-3, with 7 nucleotides matching TRBD2. Sequencing ends 3 residues short of the CDR3 end; the germline J gene provides the rest. The CDR3 is made up of 15 amino acids. Germline CDR1 SGHTA, CDR2 FQGNSA. With V trimmed by 5 bases and J by 5 bases, 10 bases remained unmatched. Together with reference TRBV7-2 and TRBJ2-3, the CDR3 gives the full variable domain: GAGVSQSPSNKVTEKGKDVELRCDPISGHTALYWYRQSLGQGLEFLIYFQGNSAPDKSGLPSDRFSAERTGGSVSTLTIQRTQQEDSAVYLCASSPPGREGDTQYFGPGTRLTVL.

Points on this clone: The sequence runs out 3 residues before the end of the CDR3; the remainder is reconstructed from the germline J gene. The rearrangement joins TRBV19 to TRBJ1-2, with 7 bases lining up with TRBD1. Germline-derived CDR1 and CDR2 are LNHDA and SQIVND (reference sequence). V lost 2 bases, J lost 7 bases, and 10 bases stayed unmatched. The CDR3 sequence is 15 residues long. The sequenced CDR3 bases are TGTGCCAGTAGTATAAAATTGGAGGGGGCAGGTGGC. Protein product: CASSIKLEGAGG. The full CDR3 protein reads CASSIKLEGAGGYTF.

With regard to this clone: The missing CDR3 end, 3 residues past where the read stops, is filled in from the germline J gene. The gene calls are TRBV11-2 and TRBJ2-7; weak D call: TRBD1 (5 bases). Trimming cost V 6 bases and J 2 bases, with 14 bases left between them. The CDR3 spans 14 residues. Germline values: CDR1 SGHAT, CDR2 FQNNGV. The CDR3 sequence is CASSVRGQTYEQYF. CDR3 DNA (partial): TGTGCCAGCAGTGTAAGGGGTCAGACCTACGAG.

A note on this clone: Sequencing ends 3 residues short of the CDR3 end; the germline J gene provides the rest. The V gene is TRBV2, the J gene TRBJ1-3; TRBD1 agrees at 11 bases. V was pared by 6 bases and J by 0 bases, with 4 bases of the junction left unmatched. The germline V gene has CDR1 SNHLY and CDR2 FYNNEI. The CDR3 totals 16 residues. The CDR3 region is CASSGQGASSGNTIYF. The covered CDR3 bases are TGTGCCAGCAGCGGACAGGGGGCGAGCTCTGGAAACACC.

Comment on this clone: The read stops 3 residues short of the end of the CDR3; the missing end is completed from the germline J gene. V and J are TRBV10-3 and TRBJ2-2; possible D gene TRBD2, 6 bases. The CDR3 runs to 14 residues. V was trimmed by 10 bases and J by 2 bases, leaving 14 bases between them. Germline CDR1 is ENHRY and CDR2 is SYGVKD. CDR3 sequence: CATRRDFNTGELFF. The CDR3 DNA, read in part, is TGTGCCACCCGCCGGGACTTTAACACCGGGGAG.

Points on this clone: The read terminates 3 residues before the CDR3 end, so the remaining end is supplied by the germline J gene. The chain couples TRBV19 to TRBJ2-1; D possibly corresponds to TRBD1 (5 bases). Trimming stripped 6 bases from V and 4 bases from J, with 16 bases between. Germline V gene data show CDR1 as LNHDA and CDR2 as SQIVND (reference sequence). This CDR3 has 15 residues. CDR3 protein: CASSLDRNNYNEQFF. The sequenced CDR3 bases are TGTGCCAGTAGCCTTGACAGAAATAATTACAATGAG.

With respect to this clone: With the read ending 3 residues before the CDR3 end, the germline J gene is used to fill in that end. This rearrangement joins TRBV7-9 to TRBJ2-5; D not certain. CDR1 and CDR2 (germline): SEHNR, FQNEAQ (reference sequence). CDR3 length equals 15 residues. V was shortened by 2 bases and J by 0 bases, with 10 bases between the two germline ends. The sequenced part of the CDR3 DNA is TGTGCCAGCAGCTTATGGCCAAAGTACCAAGAGACC. Translating it yields CASSLWPKYQET. The whole CDR3 protein reads CASSLWPKYQETQYF.

About this clone itself: The read terminates 3 residues ahead of where the CDR3 ends, so the germline J gene completes it. The J gene is TRBJ1-5, the V gene TRBV19; 7 bases agree with TRBD1. Germline CDR1 LNHDA, CDR2 SQIVND (reference sequence). V shed 0 bases, J shed 1 base, and the junction held 6 bases outside the gene matches. The CDR3 runs 17 residues. The CDR3 protein is CASSIDSGGSSNQPQHF. Partial CDR3 DNA: TGTGCCAGTAGTATAGATTCAGGGGGGTCGAGCAATCAGCCC. Looking up the rest from reference TRBV19 and TRBJ1-5 gives the full variable domain: DGGITQSPKYLFRKEGQNVTLSCEQNLNHDAMYWYRQDPGQGLRLIYYSQIVNDFQKGDIAEGYSVSREKKESFPLTVTSAQKNPTAFYLCASSIDSGGSSNQPQHFGDGTRLSIL.

Of note for this clone: The read finishes 3 residues shy of the CDR3 end, and the germline J gene is used to complete it. This sequence joins TRBV19 and TRBJ2-1; 15 bases map to TRBD2. Germline V lookup: CDR1 LNHDA, CDR2 SQIVND (reference sequence). V lost 5 bases and J lost 3; bases outside the gene matches: 5. This CDR3 has 17 residues. This CDR3 is CASSPGTSGGIYNEQFF. The CDR3 DNA, read in part, is TGTGCCAGTAGTCCGGGGACTAGCGGGGGGATCTACAATGAG.

With respect to this clone: The read halts 3 residues ahead of the CDR3 end, with the missing end drawn from the germline J gene. The chain links TRBV7-2 to TRBJ1-2; possibly TRBD1 for D (5 bases). Germline V gene data show CDR1 as SGHTA and CDR2 as FQGNSA. The CDR3 loop spans 16 amino acids. Trimming stripped 0 bases from V and 2 bases from J, with 13 bases between. CDR3 DNA, as far as it was read: TGTGCCAGCAGCTTAGCGCGTAAGGGGCCCAACTATGGC. This sequence encodes CASSLARKGPNYG. The whole CDR3 sequence reads CASSLARKGPNYGYTF. Variable domain in full (rest from reference TRBV7-2 and TRBJ1-2): GAGVSQSPSNKVTEKGKDVELRCDPISGHTALYWYRQSLGQGLEFLIYFQGNSAPDKSGLPSDRFSAERTGGSVSTLTIQRTQQEDSAVYLCASSLARKGPNYGYTFGSGTRLTVV.

Note on this clone: The read comes to an end 3 residues before the CDR3 does, leaving the germline J gene to fill in the end. The chain employs TRBV19 and TRBJ1-5, with 7 positions matching TRBD1. V shed 8 bases and J 4 bases; nucleotides not matched to a gene: 8. Germline V lookup: CDR1 LNHDA, CDR2 SQIVND (reference sequence). This CDR3 has 14 residues. CDR3 loop: CASRRTGTNQPQHF. The covered CDR3 bases are TGTGCCAGTCGGAGGACAGGAACTAATCAGCCC.

With respect to this clone: The read comes to an end 3 residues before the CDR3 does, leaving the germline J gene to fill in the end. The chain has TRBV5-1 and TRBJ1-4; no clear D gene. With 0 bases removed from V and 7 bases from J, the gap between germline ends came to 10 bases. The germline V gene has CDR1 SGHRS and CDR2 YFSETQ. This CDR3 has 14 amino acids. Partial CDR3 DNA: TGCGCCAGCAGCTTGGTTGGCCGAGGTGAAAAA. Its protein is CASSLVGRGEK. The full CDR3 reads CASSLVGRGEKLFF.

Details on this clone: The missing CDR3 end, 3 residues past where the read stops, is filled in from the germline J gene. J is TRBJ2-2 and V is TRBV5-1; 8 positions agree with TRBD1. There are 17 residues in the CDR3. Germline V gives CDR1 SGHRS, CDR2 YFSETQ. V lost 2 bases and J lost 2; bases outside the gene matches: 8. The sequenced part of the CDR3 DNA is TGCGCCAGCAGCTTCCTTCCGGGACAGGAAAACACCGGGGAG. Translation: CASSFLPGQENTGE. The entire CDR3 protein reads CASSFLPGQENTGELFF.

With respect to this clone: The sequenced fragment ends 3 residues before the CDR3 boundary, so the rest is inferred from the germline J gene. This chain connects TRBV7-9 to TRBJ1-2; 7 bases match TRBD1. Looked up from germline, CDR1 is SEHNR and CDR2 is FQNEAQ (reference sequence). V lost 5 bases and J lost 0; bases outside the gene matches: 3. The CDR3 runs to 14 residues. The CDR3 region is CASSAGQANYGYTF. The CDR3 bases that were read are TGTGCCAGCAGCGCCGGACAGGCTAACTATGGC.

A word on this clone: The read ends 3 residues early relative to the CDR3; the germline J gene fills the gap. This chain joins TRBV5-1 and TRBJ2-2; TRBD2 matches at 7 bases. Germline V CDR1 and CDR2: SGHRS, YFSETQ. V gave up 3 bases and J gave up 4 bases; unmatched junction bases: 6. This CDR3 has 15 residues. The CDR3 protein is CASSWSGAPTGELFF. The sequenced part of the CDR3 DNA is TGCGCCAGCAGCTGGAGCGGGGCCCCCACCGGGGAG.

On this clone itself: The read comes to an end 3 residues before the CDR3 does, leaving the germline J gene to fill in the end. The V call is TRBV5-1, the J call TRBJ1-2; TRBD1 is a possible D gene (5 bases). The V gene's germline CDR1 is SGHRS and CDR2 YFSETQ. The germline V and J ends were trimmed by 2 bases and 4 bases, with 15 bases remaining between them. CDR3 length: 15 amino acids. The CDR3 here is CASSLGQGDAYGYTF. The sequenced CDR3 bases are TGCGCCAGCAGCTTAGGGCAGGGCGACGCCTATGGC.

About this clone: The sequenced fragment ends 3 residues before the CDR3 boundary, so the rest is inferred from the germline J gene. The rearrangement uses TRBV7-2 and TRBJ2-5; TRBD2 is a possible D gene (7 bases). Germline values: CDR1 SGHTA, CDR2 FQGNSA. The CDR3 contains 15 residues. V was pared by 5 bases and J by 5 bases, with 18 bases between. The CDR3 bases that were read are TGTGCCAGCAGCGCCCCCGCGGCGGGGGCTGAGACC. Its translation is CASSAPAAGAET. The whole CDR3 region reads CASSAPAAGAETQYF.

On this clone itself: Coverage ceases 3 residues before the CDR3 finishes, and the germline J gene fills in the end. The rearrangement links TRBV18 to TRBJ1-2, with no clear D. The CDR3 loop spans 13 amino acids. V was shortened by 6 bases and J by 3 bases, with 11 bases between the two germline ends. CDR1 is KGHSH and CDR2 is LQKENI in the germline V gene. The sequenced part of the CDR3 DNA is TGTGCCAGCTCCCCAGACAACCACTATGGC. Residues: CASSPDNHYG. From start to end, the CDR3 is CASSPDNHYGYTF.